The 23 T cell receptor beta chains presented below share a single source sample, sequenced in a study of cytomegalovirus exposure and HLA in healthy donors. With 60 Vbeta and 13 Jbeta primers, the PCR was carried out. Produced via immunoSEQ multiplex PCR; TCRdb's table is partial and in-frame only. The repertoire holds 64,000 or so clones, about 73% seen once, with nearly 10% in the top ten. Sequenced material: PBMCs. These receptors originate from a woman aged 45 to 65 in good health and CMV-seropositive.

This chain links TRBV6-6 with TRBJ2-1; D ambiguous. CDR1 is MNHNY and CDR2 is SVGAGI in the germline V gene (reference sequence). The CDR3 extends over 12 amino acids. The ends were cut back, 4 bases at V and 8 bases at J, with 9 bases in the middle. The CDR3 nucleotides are TGTGCCAGCAGTTCGGTCCCCCATGAGCAGTTCTTC. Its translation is CASSSVPHEQFF.

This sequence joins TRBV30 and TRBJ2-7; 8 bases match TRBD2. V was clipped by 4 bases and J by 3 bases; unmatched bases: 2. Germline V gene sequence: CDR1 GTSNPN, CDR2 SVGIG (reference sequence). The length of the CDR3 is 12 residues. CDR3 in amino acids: CAWTSGGYEQYF. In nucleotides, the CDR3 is TGTGCCTGGACCAGCGGGGGCTACGAGCAGTACTTC.

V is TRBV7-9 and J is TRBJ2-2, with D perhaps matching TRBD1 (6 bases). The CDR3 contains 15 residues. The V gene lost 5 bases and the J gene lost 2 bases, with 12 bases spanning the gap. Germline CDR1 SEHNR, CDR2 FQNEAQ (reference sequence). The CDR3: CASSRGQTNTGELFF. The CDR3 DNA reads TGTGCCAGCAGCCGAGGACAGACCAACACCGGGGAGCTGTTTTTT.

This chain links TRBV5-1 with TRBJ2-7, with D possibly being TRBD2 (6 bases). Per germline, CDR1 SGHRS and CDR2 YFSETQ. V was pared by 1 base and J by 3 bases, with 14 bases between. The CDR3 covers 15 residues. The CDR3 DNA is TGCGCCAGCAGCTTGATCGGGAGATGGGACTACGAGCAGTACTTC. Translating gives CASSLIGRWDYEQYF.

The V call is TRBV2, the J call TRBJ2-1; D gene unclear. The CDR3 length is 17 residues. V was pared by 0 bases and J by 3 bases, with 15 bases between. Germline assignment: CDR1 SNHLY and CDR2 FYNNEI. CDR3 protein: CASSEAVEEFRYNEQFF. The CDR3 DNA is TGTGCCAGCAGTGAAGCGGTTGAGGAGTTTCGCTACAATGAGCAGTTCTTC.

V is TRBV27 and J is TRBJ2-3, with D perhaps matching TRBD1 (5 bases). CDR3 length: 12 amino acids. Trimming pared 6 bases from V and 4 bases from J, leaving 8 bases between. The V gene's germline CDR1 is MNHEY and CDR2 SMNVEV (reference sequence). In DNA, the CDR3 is TGTGCCAGCAGGCTAGGGGCAGATACGCAGTATTTT. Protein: CASRLGADTQYF.

CDR3 DNA sequence: TGTGCCAGCAGCCGGATCGAGGCTTACGAGCAGTACTTC. Amino acids: CASSRIEAYEQYF. The chain is built from TRBV5-4 and TRBJ2-7; D gene uncertain. Trimming stripped 4 bases from V and 4 bases from J, with 12 bases between. This CDR3 region has 13 residues. From germline, CDR1 is SGHNT and CDR2 YYREEE (reference sequence).

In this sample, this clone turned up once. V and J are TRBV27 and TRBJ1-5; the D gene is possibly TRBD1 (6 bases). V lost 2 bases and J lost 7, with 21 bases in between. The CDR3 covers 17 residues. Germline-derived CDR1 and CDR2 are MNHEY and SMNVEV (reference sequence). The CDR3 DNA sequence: TGTGCCAGCAGTTTAAATGGGGGCCCTAGTCTTCCCCAGCCCCAGCATTTT. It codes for CASSLNGGPSLPQPQHF.

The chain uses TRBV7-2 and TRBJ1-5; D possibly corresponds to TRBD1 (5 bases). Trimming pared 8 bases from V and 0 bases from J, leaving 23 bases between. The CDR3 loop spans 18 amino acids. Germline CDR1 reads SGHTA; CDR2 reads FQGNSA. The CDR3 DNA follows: TGTGCCAGCTCCAGAGGCCTGGACACCGACTTTAGCAATCAGCCCCAGCATTTT. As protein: CASSRGLDTDFSNQPQHF.

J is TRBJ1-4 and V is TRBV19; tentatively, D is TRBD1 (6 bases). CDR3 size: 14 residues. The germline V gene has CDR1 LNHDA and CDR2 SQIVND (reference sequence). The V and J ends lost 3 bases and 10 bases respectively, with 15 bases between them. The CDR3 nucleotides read TGTGCCAGTAGTATGATGGGGGGGGCGCGAAAACTGTTTTTT. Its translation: CASSMMGGARKLFF.

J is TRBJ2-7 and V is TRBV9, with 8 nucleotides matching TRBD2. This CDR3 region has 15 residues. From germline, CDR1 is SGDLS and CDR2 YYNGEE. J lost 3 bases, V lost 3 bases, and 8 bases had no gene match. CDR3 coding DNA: TGTGCCAGCAGCGGGGGAGCGGGAGTGAACTACGAGCAGTACTTC. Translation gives CASSGGAGVNYEQYF.

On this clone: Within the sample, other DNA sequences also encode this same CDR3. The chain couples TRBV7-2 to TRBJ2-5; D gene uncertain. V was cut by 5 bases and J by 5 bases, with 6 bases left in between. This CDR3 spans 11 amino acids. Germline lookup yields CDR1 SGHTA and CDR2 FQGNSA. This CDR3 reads CASSLSETQYF. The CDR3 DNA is TGTGCCAGCAGCCTCTCGGAGACCCAGTACTTC.

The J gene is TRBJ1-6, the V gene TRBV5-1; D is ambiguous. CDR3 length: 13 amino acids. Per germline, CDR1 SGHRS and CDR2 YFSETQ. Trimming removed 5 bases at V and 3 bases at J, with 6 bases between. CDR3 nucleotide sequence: TGCGCCAGCAGTCTCAGCTATAATTCACCCCTCCACTTT. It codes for CASSLSYNSPLHF.

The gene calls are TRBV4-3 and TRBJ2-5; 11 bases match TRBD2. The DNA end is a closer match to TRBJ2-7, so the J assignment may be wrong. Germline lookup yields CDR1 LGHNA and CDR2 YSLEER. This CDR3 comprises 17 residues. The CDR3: CASSRQLAGVNSYEQYF. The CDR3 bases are TGCGCCAGCAGCCGCCAACTAGCGGGGGTGAACTCCTACGAGCAGTACTTC.

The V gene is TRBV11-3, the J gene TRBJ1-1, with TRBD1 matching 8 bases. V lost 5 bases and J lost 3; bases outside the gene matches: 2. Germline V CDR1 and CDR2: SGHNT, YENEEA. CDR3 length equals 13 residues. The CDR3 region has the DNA TGTGCCAGCAGCCTACAGGGGGACACTGAAGCTTTCTTT. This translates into CASSLQGDTEAFF.

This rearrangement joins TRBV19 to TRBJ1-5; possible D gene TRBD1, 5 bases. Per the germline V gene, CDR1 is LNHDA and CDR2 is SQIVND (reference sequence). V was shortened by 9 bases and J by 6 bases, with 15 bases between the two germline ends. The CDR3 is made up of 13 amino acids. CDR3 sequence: CASGSGASQPQHF. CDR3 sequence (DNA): TGTGCCAGCGGAAGTGGGGCTAGTCAGCCCCAGCATTTT.

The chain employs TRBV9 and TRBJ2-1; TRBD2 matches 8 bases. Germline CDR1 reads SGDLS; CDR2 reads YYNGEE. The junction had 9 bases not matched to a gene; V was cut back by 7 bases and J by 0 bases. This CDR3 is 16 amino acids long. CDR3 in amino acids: CASQSGGSYSYNEQFF. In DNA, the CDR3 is TGTGCCAGCCAATCGGGGGGGTCCTACTCCTACAATGAGCAGTTCTTC.

The CDR3 is CASSPPGTLSYEQYF. The CDR3 bases are TGTGCCAGCAGCCCACCCGGGACACTTTCCTACGAGCAGTACTTC. V is TRBV28 and J is TRBJ2-7; perhaps TRBD1 as D (6 bases). This CDR3 is 15 amino acids long. Germline assignment: CDR1 MDHEN and CDR2 SYDVKM. V was cut by 6 bases and J by 1 base, with 16 bases left in between.

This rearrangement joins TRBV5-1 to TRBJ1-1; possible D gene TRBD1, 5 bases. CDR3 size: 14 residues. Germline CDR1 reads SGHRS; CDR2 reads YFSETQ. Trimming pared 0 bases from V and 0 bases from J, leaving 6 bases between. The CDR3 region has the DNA TGCGCCAGCAGCTTGGAGGACATGAACACTGAAGCTTTCTTT. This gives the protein CASSLEDMNTEAFF.

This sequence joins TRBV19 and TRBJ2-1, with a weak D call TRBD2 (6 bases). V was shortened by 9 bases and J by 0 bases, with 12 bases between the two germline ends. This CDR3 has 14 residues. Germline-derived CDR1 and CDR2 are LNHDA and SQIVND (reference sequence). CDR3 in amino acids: CASGGGTSYNEQFF. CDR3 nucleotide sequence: TGTGCCAGCGGTGGCGGGACCTCCTACAATGAGCAGTTCTTC.

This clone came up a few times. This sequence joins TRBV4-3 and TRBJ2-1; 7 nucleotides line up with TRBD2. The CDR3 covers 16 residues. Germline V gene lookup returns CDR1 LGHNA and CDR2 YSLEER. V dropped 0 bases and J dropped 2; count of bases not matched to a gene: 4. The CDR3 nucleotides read TGCGCCAGCAGCCAAGAAGGCGGGAGCCCCTACAATGAGCAGTTCTTC. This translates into CASSQEGGSPYNEQFF.

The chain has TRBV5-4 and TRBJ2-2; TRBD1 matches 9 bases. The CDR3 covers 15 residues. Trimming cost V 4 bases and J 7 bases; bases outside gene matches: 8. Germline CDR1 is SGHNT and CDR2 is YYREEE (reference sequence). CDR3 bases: TGTGCCAGCAGCCAGGGGACAGGGTACGGCGGGGAGCTGTTTTTT. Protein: CASSQGTGYGGELFF.

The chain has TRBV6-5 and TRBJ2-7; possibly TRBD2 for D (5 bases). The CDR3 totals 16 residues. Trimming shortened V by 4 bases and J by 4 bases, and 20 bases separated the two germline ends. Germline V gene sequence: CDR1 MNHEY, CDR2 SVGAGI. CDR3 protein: CASSSLTRTLTYEQYF. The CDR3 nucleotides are TGTGCCAGCAGTTCTCTTACACGGACTTTGACTTACGAGCAGTACTTC.